The 21 T cell receptor beta chains presented below share a single source sample, sequenced in a study of metastatic and nonmetastatic thyroid tumors. No treatment had been given to any patient before thyroid surgery. TCRdb re-called clones from the PCR reads using MiXCR. The profile covers about 85,000 clones, with 8.6% appearing a single time and under 9% taken by the ten largest. The sample was blood. The receptors derive from a female donor with papillary thyroid cancer or a benign thyroid nodule (not recorded which). Some clones in this sample may be carry-over from other donors' samples.

This clone was observed at least ten times. The chain is built from TRBV27 and TRBJ1-2, with 10 bases lining up with TRBD1. Germline values: CDR1 MNHEY, CDR2 SMNVEV (reference sequence). With 5 bases clipped from V and 8 bases from J, the junction kept 5 bases outside the gene matches. The CDR3 sequence is 13 residues long. The CDR3 reads CASSRETGGGYTF. CDR3 nucleotides: TGTGCCAGCAGTAGAGAGACAGGGGGCGGCTACACCTTC.

With regard to this clone: A much larger clonotype is one base distant, so this may be a read error. This chain links TRBV5-5 with TRBJ2-1; D is undetermined. V was cut by 4 bases and J by 0 bases, with 11 bases left in between. From germline, CDR1 is SGHKS and CDR2 YYEKEE (reference sequence). This CDR3 is 15 amino acids long. The CDR3 spells CASSITVDSYNEQFF. The CDR3 nucleotides read TGTGCCAGCAGCATAACAGTGGACTCCTACAATGAGCAGTTCTTC.

This clone occurred many times. The chain couples TRBV18 to TRBJ1-2; maybe TRBD1 (5 bases). The germline V gene encodes CDR1 KGHSH and CDR2 LQKENI. Trimming cost V 0 bases and J 7 bases, with 12 bases left between them. The length of the CDR3 is 14 residues. CDR3 coding DNA: TGTGCCAGCTCACCACCAGGGCCTCAGGGTGGCTACACCTTC. It translates to CASSPPGPQGGYTF.

The chain employs TRBV6-2 or TRBV6-3 and TRBJ1-5; D is undetermined. This CDR3 region has 12 residues. Trimming removed 6 bases at V and 5 bases at J, with 8 bases between. Germline CDR1 MNHEY, CDR2 SVGEGT. CDR3 DNA: TGTGCCAGCAGCGAAAACCATCAGCCCCAGCATTTT. This codes for CASSENHQPQHF.

In this sample, this clone turned up many times. The rearrangement joins TRBV20-1 to TRBJ1-1; TRBD1 agrees at 7 bases. The ends lost 6 bases at V and 4 bases at J; junction bases unmatched: 8. The length of the CDR3 is 13 residues. The germline CDR1 and CDR2 sequences are DFQATT and SNEGSKA (reference sequence). The DNA for the CDR3 is TGCAGTGCGCCGACAGGGCTAATCACTGAAGCTTTCTTT. Amino acids: CSAPTGLITEAFF.

This clone was seen many times. The CDR3 DNA reads as TGTGCCAGCAGGGGGACAGGGTGGAACTCCTACGAGCAGTACTTC. Its protein product is CASRGTGWNSYEQYF. The chain combines TRBV25-1 with TRBJ2-7, with 9 positions matching TRBD1. J lost 0 bases, V lost 6 bases, and 6 bases had no gene match. The CDR3 is 15 amino acids. Germline V gives CDR1 MGHDK, CDR2 SYGVNS.

This clone was detected only a few times. A single base separates this from a much larger clone, so it may be a read error. At the DNA level, this CDR3 is encoded by other sequences in the same sample as well. The chain uses TRBV7-9 and TRBJ1-3; maybe TRBD1 (5 bases). Looked up from germline, CDR1 is SEHNR and CDR2 is FQNEAQ (reference sequence). The CDR3 extends over 15 amino acids. Trimming removed 5 bases from V and 4 bases from J, with 15 bases in between. For the CDR3, the DNA is TGTGCCAGCAGCGAAATGGGGCAGGGAGGAAACACCATATATTTT. Its protein is CASSEMGQGGNTIYF. Full variable domain (outside the CDR3, taken from reference TRBV7-9 and TRBJ1-3): DTGVSQNPRHKITKRGQNVTFRCDPISEHNRLYWYRQTLGQGPEFLTYFQNEAQLEKSRLLSDRFSAERPKGSFSTLEIQRTEQGDSAMYLCASSEMGQGGNTIYFGEGSWLTVV.

This rearrangement joins TRBV3-1 to TRBJ2-3, with TRBD2 matching over 8 bases. Trimming cost V 1 base and J 2 bases; bases outside gene matches: 8. Germline values: CDR1 LGHDT, CDR2 YNNKEL (reference sequence). There are 17 residues in the CDR3. The CDR3 DNA sequence: TGTGCCAGCAGCCAAGTCCCTAGCGGGCGATCCACAGATACGCAGTATTTT. It codes for CASSQVPSGRSTDTQYF.

This clone has a count of ten or more. The V gene is TRBV12-3 or TRBV12-4, the J gene TRBJ2-1, with TRBD2 identical over 10 bases. This CDR3 has 14 residues. V lost 6 bases, J lost 7 bases, and 6 bases stayed unmatched. Here the CDR3 DNA reads TGTGCCAGCAGGGCACTAGCGGGGAATAATGAGCAGTTCTTC. Translated: CASRALAGNNEQFF.

This clone was detected ten times or more. The chain recombines TRBV7-8 with TRBJ1-6; 9 bases match TRBD1. With 5 bases clipped from V and 5 bases from J, the junction kept 10 bases outside the gene matches. Per germline, CDR1 SGHVS and CDR2 FQNEAQ. The CDR3 contains 17 residues. In DNA form, the CDR3 reads TGTGCCAGCAGCCGGATACAGGGGGCCGGTAATAATTCACCCCTCCACTTT. This codes for CASSRIQGAGNNSPLHF.

In its sample, this clone was seen many times. The chain couples TRBV6-6 to TRBJ2-3; D assignment may be TRBD1 or TRBD2 (6 bases each). Germline V gene data show CDR1 as MNHNY and CDR2 as SVGAGI (reference sequence). V was trimmed by 2 bases and J by 6 bases, leaving 12 bases between them. The CDR3 is made up of 14 amino acids. CDR3 protein: CASSYRGGRDTQYF. The CDR3 DNA reads TGTGCCAGCAGTTACCGAGGGGGGAGGGATACGCAGTATTTT.

This clone was recorded at least ten times. The J gene is TRBJ2-2, the V gene TRBV2, with TRBD1 as a possible D gene (6 bases). The CDR3 runs to 17 residues. Germline V CDR1 and CDR2: SNHLY, FYNNEI. The V end lost 5 bases, the J end lost 1 base, and 17 bases lay between the germline ends. In nucleotides, the CDR3 is TGTGCCAGCAGTCCGGAGCCGTTGGACAGGAACACCGGGGAGCTGTTTTTT. The encoded protein is CASSPEPLDRNTGELFF.

This clone was observed at least ten times. The V gene is TRBV25-1, the J gene TRBJ1-1, with D possibly matching TRBD1 (5 bases). V lost 4 bases, J lost 2 bases, and 11 bases lay in between. Per germline, CDR1 MGHDK and CDR2 SYGVNS. This CDR3 has 14 amino acids. DNA for the CDR3: TGTGCCAGCAGTGTTTCTGGGGGAAACACTGAAGCTTTCTTT. Translated: CASSVSGGNTEAFF.

The chain combines TRBV30 with TRBJ2-1, with no clear D. Trimming removed 0 bases from V and 3 bases from J, with 12 bases in between. Looked up from germline, CDR1 is GTSNPN and CDR2 is SVGIG (reference sequence). The CDR3 consists of 15 residues. The CDR3 spells CAWSVLLQSYNEQFF. The CDR3 DNA follows: TGTGCCTGGAGTGTACTTTTACAGAGCTACAATGAGCAGTTCTTC.

This clone was detected many times. The chain combines TRBV28 with TRBJ2-2, with D possibly TRBD1 on 6 matching bases. Per the germline V gene, CDR1 is MDHEN and CDR2 is SYDVKM. V lost 1 base to trimming and J lost 6 bases, with 6 bases between them. The CDR3 runs 13 residues. The CDR3 region is CASSLSGAGELFF. CDR3 coding DNA: TGTGCCAGCAGTTTATCAGGGGCCGGGGAGCTGTTTTTT.

The chain couples TRBV6-1 to TRBJ1-2; 7 bases map to TRBD1. The trim removed 5 bases at V and 2 bases at J, leaving 8 bases unmatched. From germline, CDR1 is MNHNS and CDR2 SASEGT. The CDR3 covers 15 residues. The CDR3 sequence is CASSMQGGLNYGYTF. The CDR3, as DNA: TGTGCCAGCAGTATGCAGGGGGGGCTAAACTATGGCTACACCTTC.

This clone was counted at least ten times. In DNA form, the CDR3 reads TGTGCCAGCAGCCAAACCCTAGCGGGGGGTAACTACGAGCAGTACTTC. Encoded protein: CASSQTLAGGNYEQYF. The chain carries TRBV4-2 and TRBJ2-7; 11 bases map to TRBD2. The CDR3 has 16 amino acids. Trimming at V came to 2 bases and at J to 3 bases, leaving 6 bases not matched to a gene. Germline CDR1 and CDR2: LGHNA and YNFKEQ.

Worth noting for this clone: A much larger clone lies a single base off, so this may be a read error. V gene TRBV2 combines with J gene TRBJ2-1; TRBD2 aligns across 9 bases. The J segment lost 2 bases and the V segment lost 8 bases, leaving 10 bases of the junction unmatched. The CDR3 is 16 residues long. Germline V CDR1 and CDR2: SNHLY, FYNNEI. Here the CDR3 DNA reads TGTGCCAGCTTTGGGACTAGCAGGGGCACCTACAATGAGCAGTTCTTC. Protein sequence: CASFGTSRGTYNEQFF.

This clone was found many times. The rearrangement uses TRBV12-3 or TRBV12-4 and TRBJ2-7; TRBD2 is a possible D gene (6 bases). The CDR3 sequence is 13 residues long. V shed 1 base and J shed 3 bases, with 7 bases lying between them. Here the CDR3 reads CASSLVEGYEQYF. The CDR3 nucleotides read TGTGCCAGCAGTTTAGTGGAGGGCTACGAGCAGTACTTC.

This clone was observed many times. The chain links TRBV29-1 to TRBJ1-2, with a weak D call TRBD1 (5 bases). The V gene lost 5 bases and the J gene lost 4 bases, with 20 bases spanning the gap. CDR1 is SQVTM, CDR2 ANQGSEA, per germline. This CDR3 has 15 amino acids. This CDR3 reads CSVNMWTNVPYGYTF. Here the CDR3 DNA reads TGCAGCGTTAATATGTGGACAAACGTACCCTATGGCTACACCTTC.

This clone was counted between two and nine times. The V call is TRBV15, the J call TRBJ2-1; perhaps TRBD2 as D (6 bases). CDR1 LNHNV and CDR2 YYDKDF come from the germline V gene (reference sequence). V dropped 4 bases and J dropped 4 bases, with 17 bases sitting between them. The CDR3 contains 16 residues. The CDR3 coding sequence is TGTGCCACCAGCACCGGGAGTCAATGGTCGTACAATGAGCAGTTCTTC. Its translation: CATSTGSQWSYNEQFF. The whole variable domain, remainder taken from reference TRBV15 and TRBJ2-1, is DAMVIQNPRYQVTQFGKPVTLSCSQTLNHNVMYWYQQKSSQAPKLLFHYYDKDFNNEADTPDNFQSRRPNTSFCFLDIRSPGLGDTAMYLCATSTGSQWSYNEQFFGPGTRLTVL.